This T cell receptor beta chain was retrieved from a study of Ad26.COV2.S vaccination and SARS-CoV-2 variants. Study details: The study gave Ad26.COV2.S intramuscularly, once or twice 56 days apart. Findings and caveats of the study: Participants given vaccine showed non-spike TCR breadth similar to that of placebo recipients.

The treatment is: roughly 19 received Ad26.COV2.S at low or high dose, single or two shots; about 5 received placebo; per-sample allocation not given. Specimen acquisition occurred on day 63 following the initial vaccine or placebo injection. Method: immunoSEQ multiplex PCR; TCRdb's copy keeps in-frame clones and lacks some. The sample holds about 400,000 clones; roughly 90% are singletons and the top ten take 1.5% to 2%. The V gene lost 7 bases and the J gene lost 5 bases, with 14 bases spanning the gap. The CDR3 is made up of 13 amino acids. Germline V gives CDR1 SGHVS, CDR2 FNYEAQ. On this clone: Its antigen is unknown.

This sequence joins TRBV7-6 and TRBJ2-5; possible D gene TRBD2, 7 bases. This receptor was obtained from a person aged 18-60 years who received the Ad26.COV2.S COVID-19 vaccine or a placebo. This specimen consisted of peripheral blood, obtained in a trial of Ad26.COV2.S vaccine versus placebo. CDR3 region: CASTRGGRETQYF. Here the CDR3 DNA reads TGTGCCAGCACCAGGGGAGGGAGGGAGACCCAGTACTTC. The full variable domain, rest sourced from reference TRBV7-6 and TRBJ2-5, is GAGVSQSPRYKVTKRGQDVALRCDPISGHVSLYWYRQALGQGPEFLTYFNYEAQQDKSGLPNDRFSAERPEGSISTLTIQRTEQRDSAMYRCASTRGGRETQYFGPGTRLLVL.